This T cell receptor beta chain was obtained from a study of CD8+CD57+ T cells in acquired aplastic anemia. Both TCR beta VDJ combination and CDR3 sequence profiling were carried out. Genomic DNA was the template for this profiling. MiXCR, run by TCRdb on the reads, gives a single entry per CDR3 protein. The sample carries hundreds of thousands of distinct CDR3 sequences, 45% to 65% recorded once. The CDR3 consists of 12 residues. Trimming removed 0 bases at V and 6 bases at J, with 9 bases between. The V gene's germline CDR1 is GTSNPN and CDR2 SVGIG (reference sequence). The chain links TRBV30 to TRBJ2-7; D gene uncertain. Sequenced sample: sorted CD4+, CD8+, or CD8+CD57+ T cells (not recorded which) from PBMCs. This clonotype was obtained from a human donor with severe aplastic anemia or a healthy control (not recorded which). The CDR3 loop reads CAWSVSSVEQYF. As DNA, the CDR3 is TGTGCCTGGAGTGTATCGTCAGTCGAGCAGTACTTC.